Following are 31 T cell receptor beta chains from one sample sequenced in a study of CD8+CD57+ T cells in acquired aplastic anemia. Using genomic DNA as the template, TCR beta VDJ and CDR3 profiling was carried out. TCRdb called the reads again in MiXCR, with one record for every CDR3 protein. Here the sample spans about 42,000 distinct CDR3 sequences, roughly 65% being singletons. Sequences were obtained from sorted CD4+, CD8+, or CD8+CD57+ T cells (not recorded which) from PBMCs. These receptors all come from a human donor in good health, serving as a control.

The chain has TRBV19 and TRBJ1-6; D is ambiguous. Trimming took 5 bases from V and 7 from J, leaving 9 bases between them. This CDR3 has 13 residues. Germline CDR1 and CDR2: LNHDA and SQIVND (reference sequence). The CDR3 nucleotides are TGTGCCAGTAGTGTTAGTGAGAATTCACCCCTCCACTTT. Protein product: CASSVSENSPLHF.

CDR3 sequence reads: CASSPDGVYEQYF. CDR3 bases: TGTGCCAGCAGTCCCGACGGGGTTTACGAGCAGTACTTC. The chain joins TRBV12-3 or TRBV12-4 to TRBJ2-7; maybe TRBD2 (5 bases). The CDR3 has 13 amino acids. V lost 5 bases to trimming and J lost 4 bases, with 12 bases between them.

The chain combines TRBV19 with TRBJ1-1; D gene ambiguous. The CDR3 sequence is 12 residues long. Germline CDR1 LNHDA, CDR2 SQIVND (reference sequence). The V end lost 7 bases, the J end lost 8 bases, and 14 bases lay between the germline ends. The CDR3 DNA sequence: TGTGCCAGTACTAGGGCAGCTGGGGAAGCTTTCTTT. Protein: CASTRAAGEAFF.

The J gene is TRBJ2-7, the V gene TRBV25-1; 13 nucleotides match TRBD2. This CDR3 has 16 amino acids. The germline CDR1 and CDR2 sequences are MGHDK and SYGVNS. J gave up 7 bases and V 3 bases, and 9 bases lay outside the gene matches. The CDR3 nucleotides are TGTGCCAGCAGTGAGGATGAGACTAGCGGGAGGAGGGAGCAGTACTTC. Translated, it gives CASSEDETSGRREQYF.

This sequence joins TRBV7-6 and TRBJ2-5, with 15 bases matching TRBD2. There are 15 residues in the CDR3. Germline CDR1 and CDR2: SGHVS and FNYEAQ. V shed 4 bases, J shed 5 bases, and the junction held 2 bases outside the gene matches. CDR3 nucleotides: TGTGCCAGCAGCTCGGGACTAGCGGGAGGCGAGACCCAGTACTTC. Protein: CASSSGLAGGETQYF.

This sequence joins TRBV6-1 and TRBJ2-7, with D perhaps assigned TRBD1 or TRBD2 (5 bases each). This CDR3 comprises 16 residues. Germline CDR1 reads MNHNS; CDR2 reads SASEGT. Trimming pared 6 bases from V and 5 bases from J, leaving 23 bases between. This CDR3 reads CASRPLRDDARNEQYF. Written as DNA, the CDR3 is TGTGCCAGCAGACCTCTCCGGGACGATGCCCGAAACGAGCAGTACTTC.

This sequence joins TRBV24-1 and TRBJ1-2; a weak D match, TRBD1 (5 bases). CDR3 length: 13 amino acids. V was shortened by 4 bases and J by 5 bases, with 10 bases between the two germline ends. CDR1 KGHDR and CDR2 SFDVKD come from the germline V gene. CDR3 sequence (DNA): TGTGCCACCAGTGAAGAAGGGGCTTATGGCTACACCTTC. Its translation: CATSEEGAYGYTF.

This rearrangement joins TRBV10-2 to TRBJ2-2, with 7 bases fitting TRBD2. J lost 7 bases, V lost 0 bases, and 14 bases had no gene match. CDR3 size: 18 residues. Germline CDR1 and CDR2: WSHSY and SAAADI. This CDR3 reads CASSESRTQRGDYGELFF. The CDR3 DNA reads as TGCGCCAGCAGTGAGTCGAGGACCCAGCGGGGAGACTACGGGGAGCTGTTTTTT.

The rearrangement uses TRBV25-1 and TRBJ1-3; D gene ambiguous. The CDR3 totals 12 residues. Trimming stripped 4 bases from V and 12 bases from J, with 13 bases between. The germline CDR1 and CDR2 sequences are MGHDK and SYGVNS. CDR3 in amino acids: CASSASKRLIYF. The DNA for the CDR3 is TGTGCCAGCAGTGCCTCTAAACGGCTCATATATTTT.

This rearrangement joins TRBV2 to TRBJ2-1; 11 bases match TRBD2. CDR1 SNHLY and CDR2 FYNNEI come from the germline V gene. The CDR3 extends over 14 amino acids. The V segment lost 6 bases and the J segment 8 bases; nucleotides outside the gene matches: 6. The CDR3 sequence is CASRKTSGVDEQFF. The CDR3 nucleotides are TGTGCCAGCAGGAAGACTAGCGGGGTAGATGAGCAGTTCTTC.

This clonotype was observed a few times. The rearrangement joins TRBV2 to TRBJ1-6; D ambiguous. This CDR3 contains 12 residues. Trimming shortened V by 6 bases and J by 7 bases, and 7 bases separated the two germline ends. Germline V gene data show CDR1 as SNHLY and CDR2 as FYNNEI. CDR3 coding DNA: TGTGCCAGCAGCCAGTCCAATTCACCCCTCCACTTT. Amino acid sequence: CASSQSNSPLHF. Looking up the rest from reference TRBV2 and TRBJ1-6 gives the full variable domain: EPEVTQTPSHQVTQMGQEVILRCVPISNHLYFYWYRQILGQKVEFLVSFYNNEISEKSEIFDDQFSVERPDGSNFTLKIRSTKLEDSAMYFCASSQSNSPLHFGNGTRLTVT.

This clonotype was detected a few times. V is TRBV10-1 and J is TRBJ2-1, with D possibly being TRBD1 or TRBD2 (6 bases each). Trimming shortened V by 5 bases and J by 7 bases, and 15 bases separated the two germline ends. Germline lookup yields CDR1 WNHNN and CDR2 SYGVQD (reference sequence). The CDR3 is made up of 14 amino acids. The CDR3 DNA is TGCGCCAGCAGTCCGGGGGCATGGGGGAATGAGCAGTTCTTC. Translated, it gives CASSPGAWGNEQFF.

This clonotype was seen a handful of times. The CDR3 loop is CASSPGTGLHEQYF. Here the CDR3 DNA reads TGTGCCAGCAGCCCCGGGACAGGGCTTCACGAGCAGTACTTC. This chain joins TRBV7-6 and TRBJ2-7; 9 bases map to TRBD1. The CDR3 is 14 amino acids. With 5 bases clipped from V and 5 bases from J, the junction kept 7 bases outside the gene matches. Germline V gives CDR1 SGHVS, CDR2 FNYEAQ.

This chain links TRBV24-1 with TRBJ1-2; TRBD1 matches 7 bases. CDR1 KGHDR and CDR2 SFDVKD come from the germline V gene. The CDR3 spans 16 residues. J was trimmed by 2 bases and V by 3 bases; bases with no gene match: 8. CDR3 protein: CATSDLPGTENYGYTF. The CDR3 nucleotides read TGTGCCACCAGTGATCTGCCCGGGACAGAGAACTATGGCTACACCTTC.

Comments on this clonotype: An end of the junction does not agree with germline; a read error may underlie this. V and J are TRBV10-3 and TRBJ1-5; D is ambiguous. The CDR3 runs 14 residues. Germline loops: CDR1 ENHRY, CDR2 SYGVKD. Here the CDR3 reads CASSYSDSNQPQHF. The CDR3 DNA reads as TGTGCCAGCAGTTACTCGGATAGCAATCAGCCCCAGCATTTT.

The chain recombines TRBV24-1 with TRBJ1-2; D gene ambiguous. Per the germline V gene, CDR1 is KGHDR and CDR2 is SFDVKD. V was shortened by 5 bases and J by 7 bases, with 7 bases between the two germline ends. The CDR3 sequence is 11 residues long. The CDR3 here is CATSGYSGYTF. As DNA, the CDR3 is TGTGCCACCAGTGGATACAGTGGCTACACCTTC.

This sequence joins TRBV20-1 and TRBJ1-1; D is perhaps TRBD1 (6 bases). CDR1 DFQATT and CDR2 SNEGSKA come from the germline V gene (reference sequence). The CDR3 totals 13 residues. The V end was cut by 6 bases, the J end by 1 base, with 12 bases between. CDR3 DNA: TGCAGTGCACAGGGACCTGAGAACACTGAAGCTTTCTTT. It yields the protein CSAQGPENTEAFF.

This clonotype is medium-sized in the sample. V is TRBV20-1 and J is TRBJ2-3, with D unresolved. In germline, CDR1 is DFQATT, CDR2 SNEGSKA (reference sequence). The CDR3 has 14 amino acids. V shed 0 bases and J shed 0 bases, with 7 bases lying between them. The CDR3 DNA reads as TGCAGTGCTAGAGACACTTCTAGCACAGATACGCAGTATTTT. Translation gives CSARDTSSTDTQYF.

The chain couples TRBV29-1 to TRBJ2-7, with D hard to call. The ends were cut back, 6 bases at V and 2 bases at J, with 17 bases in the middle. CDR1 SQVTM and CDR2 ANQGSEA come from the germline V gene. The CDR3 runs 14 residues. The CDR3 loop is CSVTRAVPPYEQYF. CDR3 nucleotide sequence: TGCAGCGTAACCCGGGCAGTCCCCCCCTACGAGCAGTACTTC.

The CDR3 coding sequence is TGTGCCGTACAGACAGGATACAACTACGAGCAGTACTTC. This translates into CAVQTGYNYEQYF. This chain uses TRBV15 with TRBJ2-7; a possible D gene is TRBD1 (6 bases). Germline V gene sequence: CDR1 LNHNV, CDR2 YYDKDF (reference sequence). Trimming stripped 11 bases from V and 3 bases from J, with 17 bases between. CDR3 length: 13 amino acids.

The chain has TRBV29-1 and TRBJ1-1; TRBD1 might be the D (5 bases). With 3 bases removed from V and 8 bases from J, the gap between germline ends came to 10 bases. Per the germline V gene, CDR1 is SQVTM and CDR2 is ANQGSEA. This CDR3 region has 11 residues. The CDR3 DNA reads TGCAGCGTTGAGTTCGGACAAGAAGCTTTCTTT. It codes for CSVEFGQEAFF.

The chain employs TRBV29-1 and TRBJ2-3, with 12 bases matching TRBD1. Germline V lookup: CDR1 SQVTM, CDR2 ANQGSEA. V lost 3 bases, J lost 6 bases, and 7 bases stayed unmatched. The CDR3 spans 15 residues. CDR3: CSVDGDRGPGDTQYF. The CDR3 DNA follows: TGCAGCGTTGATGGGGACAGGGGGCCTGGTGATACGCAGTATTTT.

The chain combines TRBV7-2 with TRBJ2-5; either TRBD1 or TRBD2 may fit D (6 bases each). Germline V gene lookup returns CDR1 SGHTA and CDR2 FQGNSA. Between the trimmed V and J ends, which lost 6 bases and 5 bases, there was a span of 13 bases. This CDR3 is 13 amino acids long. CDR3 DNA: TGTGCCAGCAGTTCCCTAGGGGGGGAGACCCAGTACTTC. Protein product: CASSSLGGETQYF.

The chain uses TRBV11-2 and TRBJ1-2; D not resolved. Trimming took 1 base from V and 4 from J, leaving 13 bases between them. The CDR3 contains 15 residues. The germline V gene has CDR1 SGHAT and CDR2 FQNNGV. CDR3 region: CASSLVLGGVYGYTF. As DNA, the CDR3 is TGTGCCAGCAGCTTAGTTCTCGGCGGGGTCTATGGCTACACCTTC.

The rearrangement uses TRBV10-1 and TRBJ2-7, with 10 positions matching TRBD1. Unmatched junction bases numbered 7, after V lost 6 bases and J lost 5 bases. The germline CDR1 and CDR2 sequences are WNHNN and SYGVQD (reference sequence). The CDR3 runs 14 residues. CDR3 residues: CASRGRDRGHEQYF. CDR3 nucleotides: TGCGCCAGCAGAGGACGGGACAGGGGCCACGAGCAGTACTTC.

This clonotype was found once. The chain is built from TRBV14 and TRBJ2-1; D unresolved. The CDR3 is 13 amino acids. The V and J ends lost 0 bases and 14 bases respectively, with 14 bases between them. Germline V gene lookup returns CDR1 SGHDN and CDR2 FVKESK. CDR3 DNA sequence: TGTGCCAGCAGCCAAGATTACGATAGGAGAGAGTTCTTC. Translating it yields CASSQDYDRREFF.

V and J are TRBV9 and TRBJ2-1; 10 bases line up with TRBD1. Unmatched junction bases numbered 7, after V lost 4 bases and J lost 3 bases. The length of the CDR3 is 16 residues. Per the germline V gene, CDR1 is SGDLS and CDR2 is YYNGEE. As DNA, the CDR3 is TGTGCCAGCAGCACACCCGGGACAGGGGACTACAATGAGCAGTTCTTC. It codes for CASSTPGTGDYNEQFF.

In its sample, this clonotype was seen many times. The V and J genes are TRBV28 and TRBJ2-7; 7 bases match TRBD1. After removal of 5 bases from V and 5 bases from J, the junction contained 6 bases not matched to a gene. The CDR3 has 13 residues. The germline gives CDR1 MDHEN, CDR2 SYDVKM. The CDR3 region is CASSPDRVDEQYF. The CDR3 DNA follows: TGTGCCAGCAGTCCCGACAGGGTCGACGAGCAGTACTTC. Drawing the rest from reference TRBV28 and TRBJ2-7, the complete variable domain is DVKVTQSSRYLVKRTGEKVFLECVQDMDHENMFWYRQDPGLGLRLIYFSYDVKMKEKGDIPEGYSVSREKKERFSLILESASTNQTSMYLCASSPDRVDEQYFGPGTRLTVT.

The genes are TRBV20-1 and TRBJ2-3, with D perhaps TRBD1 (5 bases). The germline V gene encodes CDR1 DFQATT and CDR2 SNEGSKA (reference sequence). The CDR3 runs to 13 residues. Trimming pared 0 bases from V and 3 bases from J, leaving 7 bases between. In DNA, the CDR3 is TGCAGTGCTAGAGATTCAGGGACAGATACGCAGTATTTT. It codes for CSARDSGTDTQYF.

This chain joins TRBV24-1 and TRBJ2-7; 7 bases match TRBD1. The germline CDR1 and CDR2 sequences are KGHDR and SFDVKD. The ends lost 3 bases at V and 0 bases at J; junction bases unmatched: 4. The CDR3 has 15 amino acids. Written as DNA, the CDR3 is TGTGCCACCAGTGATGACAGGGTCAGCTCCTACGAGCAGTACTTC. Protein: CATSDDRVSSYEQYF.

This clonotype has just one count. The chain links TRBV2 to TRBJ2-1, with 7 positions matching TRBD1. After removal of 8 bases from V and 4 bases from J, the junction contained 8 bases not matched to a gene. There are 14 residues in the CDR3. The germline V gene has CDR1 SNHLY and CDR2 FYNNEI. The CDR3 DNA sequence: TGTGCCAGCTTCCGGGACAGAGCATACAATGAGCAGTTCTTC. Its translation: CASFRDRAYNEQFF.